The T cell receptor (beta chain) under discussion was sequenced for a study of blood T cell repertoires in COVID-19. Here immunoSEQ multiplex PCR was the method, and the copy in TCRdb shows in-frame clones only, minus some. Among around 330,000 clones listed, 85% were seen once. Germline V gene lookup returns CDR1 ENHRY and CDR2 SYGVKD. The CDR3 consists of 15 residues. With V trimmed by 4 bases and J by 3 bases, 5 bases remained unmatched. Sequenced sample: PBMCs or T cells enriched from blood (not recorded which). The J gene is TRBJ1-4, the V gene TRBV10-3, with 7 positions matching TRBD1. The clonotype was recovered from a woman in her 30s who had been exposed to COVID-19. CDR3: CAISALQGANEKLFF. In nucleotides, the CDR3 is TGTGCCATCAGTGCCCTTCAGGGGGCTAATGAAAAACTGTTTTTT.